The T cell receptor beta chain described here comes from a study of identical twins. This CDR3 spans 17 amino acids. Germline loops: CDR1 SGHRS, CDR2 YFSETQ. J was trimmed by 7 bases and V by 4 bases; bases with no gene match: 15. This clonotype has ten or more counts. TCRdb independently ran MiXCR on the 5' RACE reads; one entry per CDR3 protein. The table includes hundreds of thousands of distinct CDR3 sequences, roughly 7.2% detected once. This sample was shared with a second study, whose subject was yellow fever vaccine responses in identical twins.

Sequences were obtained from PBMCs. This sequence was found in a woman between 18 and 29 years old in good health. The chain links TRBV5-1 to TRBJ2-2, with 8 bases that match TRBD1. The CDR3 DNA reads TGCGCCAGCAGCCCGAAATGGGACAGGTCAGGTGACGGGGAGCTGTTTTTT. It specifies CASSPKWDRSGDGELFF.